This T cell receptor beta chain was sequenced during a study of T cell repertoires in cytomegalovirus infection. Of note for this clonotype: Its antigen remains unknown.

TCRdb redid the calling of the reads with MiXCR, one entry per CDR3 protein. This table holds 640,000 or so distinct CDR3 sequences, roughly 36% found once. Sequencing used cultured PBMCs, obtained from culture after CMV antigen stimulation. The clonotype was recovered from a human donor in good health (CMV status not recorded). Some clones in this sample may be carry-over from other donors' samples.

The CDR3 nucleotides read TGTGCCAGCAGCGTAGGTTCAGCGAATCAGCCCCAGCATTTT. Protein product: CASSVGSANQPQHF. The chain links TRBV9 to TRBJ1-5; the D is unclear. Germline loops: CDR1 SGDLS, CDR2 YYNGEE. Trimming left V 0 bases short and J 4 bases short, with 8 bases between. CDR3 length equals 14 residues.